The 8 T cell receptor beta chains below were found in one sample sequenced in a study of CD8 T cells in Susac syndrome. RNA amounts of about 0.5 to 1 ug underwent reverse transcription with random hexamers. TCRdb reprocessed the immunoSEQ multiplex PCR reads with MiXCR, giving one entry per CDR3 protein. The table records about 140,000 distinct CDR3 sequences, around 95% of them present only once. Material: CD4+ T cells from PBMCs. These receptors all come from a human donor with Susac syndrome.

This clonotype was seen only once. The chain employs TRBV30 and TRBJ1-2, with D perhaps TRBD1 (6 bases). This CDR3 is built from 13 residues. V was pared by 3 bases and J by 5 bases, with 13 bases between. CDR1 GTSNPN and CDR2 SVGIG come from the germline V gene (reference sequence). The CDR3: CAWRTAGEYGYTF. The CDR3 nucleotides are TGTGCCTGGAGAACCGCAGGGGAATATGGCTACACCTTC.

V is TRBV10-3 and J is TRBJ1-3, with D possibly being TRBD1 (5 bases). V lost 2 bases and J lost 0, with 11 bases in between. The CDR3 has 16 amino acids. Germline assignment: CDR1 ENHRY and CDR2 SYGVKD. The CDR3 DNA reads TGTGCCATCAGTGAGGGTGGGGACGGCTCTGGAAACACCATATATTTT. Residues: CAISEGGDGSGNTIYF.

The chain recombines TRBV13 with TRBJ1-1; D perhaps matches TRBD1 (6 bases). CDR3 length equals 12 residues. Per germline, CDR1 PRHDT and CDR2 FYEKMQ (reference sequence). V lost 6 bases, J lost 7 bases, and 12 bases lay in between. The CDR3 is CASRSTGIEAFF. DNA for the CDR3: TGTGCCAGCAGAAGTACAGGGATTGAAGCTTTCTTT. Full variable domain (remainder filled in from reference TRBV13 and TRBJ1-1): AAGVIQSPRHLIKEKRETATLKCYPIPRHDTVYWYQQGPGQDPQFLISFYEKMQSDKGSIPDRFSAQQFSDYHSELNMSSLELGDSALYFCASRSTGIEAFFGQGTRLTVV.

The chain has TRBV7-9 and TRBJ1-2, with D uncertain. Trimming took 2 bases from V and 7 from J, leaving 8 bases between them. The CDR3 covers 12 residues. Germline values: CDR1 SEHNR, CDR2 FQNEAQ (reference sequence). The CDR3 loop reads CASSLTEPGYTF. CDR3 sequence (DNA): TGTGCCAGCAGCTTAACCGAGCCTGGCTACACCTTC.

The V call is TRBV20-1, the J call TRBJ2-7, with 11 bases fitting TRBD2. The CDR3 sequence is 14 residues long. The germline V gene has CDR1 DFQATT and CDR2 SNEGSKA (reference sequence). V was pared by 3 bases and J by 1 base, with 2 bases of the junction left unmatched. The CDR3 region is CSASSGGGSYEQYF. DNA of the CDR3: TGCAGTGCTAGTAGCGGGGGGGGGTCCTACGAGCAGTACTTC.

The chain is built from TRBV12-3 or TRBV12-4 and TRBJ2-1, with TRBD2 matching 12 bases. This CDR3 spans 17 amino acids. The V gene end was trimmed by 6 bases and the J gene end by 2 bases; junction bases not matched to a gene: 8. The CDR3: CASSTASGRGPYNEQFF. The CDR3 DNA sequence: TGTGCCAGCAGCACAGCTAGCGGGAGGGGGCCCTACAATGAGCAGTTCTTC.

This chain joins TRBV7-9 and TRBJ1-5; the D gene is possibly TRBD1 (6 bases). V was shortened by 1 base and J by 6 bases, with 16 bases between the two germline ends. CDR1 is SEHNR, CDR2 FQNEAQ, per germline (reference sequence). The CDR3 runs to 16 residues. This CDR3 is CASSLGRSGVTQPQHF. The CDR3 coding sequence is TGTGCCAGCAGCTTAGGAAGATCAGGGGTCACTCAGCCCCAGCATTTT.

The rearrangement uses TRBV9 and TRBJ2-7; 12 bases match TRBD2. This CDR3 region has 15 residues. Germline V lookup: CDR1 SGDLS, CDR2 YYNGEE. The junction had 9 bases not matched to a gene; V was cut back by 4 bases and J by 7 bases. The CDR3, as DNA: TGTGCCAGCAGCCCCAGACTAGCGGGGGAGGGGGAGCAGTACTTC. The encoded protein is CASSPRLAGEGEQYF.